This T cell receptor (beta chain) was found in a study of technical replicates of blood from a handful of donors. The data were produced by immunoSEQ multiplex PCR, yet TCRdb's version contains in-frame clones alone and is incomplete. This sample has 13,000 to 15,000 clones, with around 82% found just once. After removal of 4 bases from V and 4 bases from J, the junction contained 11 bases not matched to a gene. The CDR3 consists of 16 residues. Germline V CDR1 and CDR2: SGHDN, FVKESK. Input material: PBMCs. This sequence was found in a human donor in good health. This chain connects TRBV14 to TRBJ1-1; TRBD1 aligns across 8 bases. CDR3 amino acids: CASSPPSSQGGTEAFF. The CDR3, as DNA: TGTGCCAGCAGCCCACCCTCCTCACAGGGGGGCACTGAAGCTTTCTTT.